One sample yielded the 8 T cell receptor beta chains listed below, sequenced in a study of shared clonotypes between healthy human individuals. CD45RO-negative, CCR7-positively selected cells formed the naive CD8 fraction, excluding terminally differentiated effector memory CD45RA+ cells. The table came from immunoSEQ multiplex PCR; TCRdb's copy has only in-frame clones and leaves some out. The sample consists of about 2 million clones, about 95% of them appearing once. The sample taken for sequencing was naive CD8+ T cells sorted from blood. All receptors derive from a young man in good health.

To note about this clone: This sample includes further DNA sequences coding for the same CDR3. CDR3 sequence: CASSYNYEQYF. DNA of the CDR3: TGTGCCAGCAGCTATAACTACGAGCAGTACTTC. The rearrangement links TRBV7-9 to TRBJ2-7, with unresolved D. The V end lost 4 bases, the J end lost 3 bases, and 4 bases lay between the germline ends. Germline CDR1 is SEHNR and CDR2 is FQNEAQ (reference sequence). The CDR3 is made up of 11 amino acids.

The chain couples TRBV5-4 to TRBJ1-4, with D perhaps matching TRBD1 (6 bases). V lost 4 bases and J 8 bases, leaving 18 bases between the germline ends. This CDR3 is 15 amino acids long. CDR1 and CDR2 (germline): SGHNT, YYREEE (reference sequence). As DNA, the CDR3 is TGTGCCAGCAGCCTGGATGGGGGCTCTGGCGAAAAACTGTTTTTT. Translated: CASSLDGGSGEKLFF.

Remarks on this clone: The same CDR3 also results from other DNA sequences found in this sample. The chain links TRBV9 to TRBJ2-1, with D tentatively TRBD1 (6 bases). The germline gives CDR1 SGDLS, CDR2 YYNGEE. The CDR3 runs to 14 residues. V was shortened by 0 bases and J by 5 bases, with 9 bases between the two germline ends. The CDR3 DNA is TGTGCCAGCAGCGTAGGTGGGGGCGACAATGAGCAGTTCTTC. Protein sequence: CASSVGGGDNEQFF.

The chain uses TRBV4-3 and TRBJ1-2; D gene ambiguous. This CDR3 is built from 16 residues. Germline-derived CDR1 and CDR2 are LGHNA and YSLEER. Trimming cost V 0 bases and J 4 bases, with 15 bases left between them. Here the CDR3 reads CASSQEFDTFFYGYTF. DNA for the CDR3: TGCGCCAGCAGCCAAGAATTTGACACGTTCTTCTATGGCTACACCTTC.

This chain connects TRBV11-1 to TRBJ1-1; D unclear. V gave up 2 bases and J gave up 0 bases, with 16 bases separating them. CDR3 size: 17 residues. In germline, CDR1 is SGHAT, CDR2 FQDESV (reference sequence). CDR3 residues: CASSLTVPGPLNTEAFF. For the CDR3, the DNA is TGTGCCAGCAGCTTAACCGTTCCCGGGCCCCTGAACACTGAAGCTTTCTTT.

The chain joins TRBV6-5 to TRBJ2-7; 12 positions agree with TRBD2. V lost 2 bases to trimming and J lost 6 bases; unmatched junction nucleotides: 5. The CDR3 runs 15 residues. Germline lookup yields CDR1 MNHEY and CDR2 SVGAGI. The CDR3: CASSYRLAGEGEQYF. In nucleotides, the CDR3 is TGTGCCAGCAGTTACCGACTAGCGGGAGAGGGCGAGCAGTACTTC.

The chain joins TRBV2 to TRBJ2-7; maybe TRBD1 (5 bases). CDR3 size: 10 residues. Between the trimmed V and J ends, which lost 8 bases and 6 bases, there was a span of 8 bases. Germline-derived CDR1 and CDR2 are SNHLY and FYNNEI. CDR3 bases: TGTGCCAGCGGGGCCTCCGAGCAGTACTTC. It codes for CASGASEQYF.

Of note for this clone: Other DNA sequences within the sample encode an identical CDR3. The chain combines TRBV27 with TRBJ2-7; TRBD1 aligns across 9 bases. Germline V gene data show CDR1 as MNHEY and CDR2 as SMNVEV (reference sequence). J gave up 4 bases and V 0 bases, and 1 base lay outside the gene matches. This CDR3 contains 14 residues. CDR3 sequence reads: CASSLSTGGYEQYF. DNA of the CDR3: TGTGCCAGCAGTTTATCGACAGGGGGGTACGAGCAGTACTTC.